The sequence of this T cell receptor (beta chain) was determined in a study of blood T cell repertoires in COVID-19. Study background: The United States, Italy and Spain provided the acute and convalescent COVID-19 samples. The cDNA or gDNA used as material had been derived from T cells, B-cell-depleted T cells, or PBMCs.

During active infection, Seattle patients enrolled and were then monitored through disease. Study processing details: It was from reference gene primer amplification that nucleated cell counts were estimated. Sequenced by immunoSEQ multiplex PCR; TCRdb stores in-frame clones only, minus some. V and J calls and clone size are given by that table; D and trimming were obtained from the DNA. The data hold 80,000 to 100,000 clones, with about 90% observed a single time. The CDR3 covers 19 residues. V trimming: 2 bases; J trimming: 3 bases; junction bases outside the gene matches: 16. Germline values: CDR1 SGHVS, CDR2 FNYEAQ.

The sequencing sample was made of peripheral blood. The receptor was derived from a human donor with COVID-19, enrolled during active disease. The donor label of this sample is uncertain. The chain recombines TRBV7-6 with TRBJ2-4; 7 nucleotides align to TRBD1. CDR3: CASSLKGTDQQYGKNIQYF. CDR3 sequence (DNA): TGTGCCAGCAGCTTAAAGGGGACAGACCAACAGTACGGCAAAAACATTCAGTACTTC.